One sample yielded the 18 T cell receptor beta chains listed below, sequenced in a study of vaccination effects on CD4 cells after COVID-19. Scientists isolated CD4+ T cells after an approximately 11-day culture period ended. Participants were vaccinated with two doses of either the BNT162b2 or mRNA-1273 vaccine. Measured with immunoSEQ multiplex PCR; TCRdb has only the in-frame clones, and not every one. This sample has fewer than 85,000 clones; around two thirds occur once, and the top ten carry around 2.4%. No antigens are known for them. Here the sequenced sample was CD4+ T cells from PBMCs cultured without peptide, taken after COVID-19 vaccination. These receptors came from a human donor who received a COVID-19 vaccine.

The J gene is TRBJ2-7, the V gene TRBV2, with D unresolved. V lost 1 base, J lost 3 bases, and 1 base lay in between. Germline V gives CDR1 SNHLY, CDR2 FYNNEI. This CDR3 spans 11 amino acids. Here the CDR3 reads CASSEVYEQYV. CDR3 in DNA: TGTGCCAGCAGTGAAGTCTACGAGCAGTACGTC.

The CDR3 sequence is CASRPQGGRNTQYF. As DNA, the CDR3 is TGCGCCAGCAGGCCCCAGGGAGGGCGGAATACGCAGTATTTT. The chain links TRBV23-1 to TRBJ2-3; 7 bases map to TRBD2. TRBV23-1 is an open reading frame, and its role is uncertain. The CDR3 totals 14 residues. The V segment lost 6 bases and the J segment 7 bases; nucleotides outside the gene matches: 10.

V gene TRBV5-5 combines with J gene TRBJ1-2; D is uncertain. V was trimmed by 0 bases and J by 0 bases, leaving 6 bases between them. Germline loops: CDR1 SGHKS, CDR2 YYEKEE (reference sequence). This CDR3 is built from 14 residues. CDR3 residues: CASSLVSPNYGYTF. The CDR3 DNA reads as TGTGCCAGCAGCTTGGTCAGTCCTAACTATGGCTACACCTTC. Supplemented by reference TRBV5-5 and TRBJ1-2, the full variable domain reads DAGVTQSPTHLIKTRGQQVTLRCSPISGHKSVSWYQQVLGQGPQFIFQYYEKEERGRGNFPDRFSARQFPNYSSELNVNALLLGDSALYLCASSLVSPNYGYTFGSGTRLTVV.

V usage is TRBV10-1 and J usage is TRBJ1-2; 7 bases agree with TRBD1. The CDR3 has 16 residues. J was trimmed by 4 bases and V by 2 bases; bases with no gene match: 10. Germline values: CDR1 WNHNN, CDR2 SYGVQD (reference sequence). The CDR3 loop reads CASSEPLTGESYGYTF. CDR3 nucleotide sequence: TGCGCCAGCAGTGAGCCTTTAACAGGGGAGAGCTATGGCTACACCTTC.

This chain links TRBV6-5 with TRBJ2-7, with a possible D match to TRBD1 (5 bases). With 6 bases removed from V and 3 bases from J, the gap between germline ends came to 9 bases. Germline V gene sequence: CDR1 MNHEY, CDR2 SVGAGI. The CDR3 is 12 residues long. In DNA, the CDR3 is TGTGCCAGCAGGAACAGGTTCTACGAGCAGTACGTC. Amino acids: CASRNRFYEQYV.

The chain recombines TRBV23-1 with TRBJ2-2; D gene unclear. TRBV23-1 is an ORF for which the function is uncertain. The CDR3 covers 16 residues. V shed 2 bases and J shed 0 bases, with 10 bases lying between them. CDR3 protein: CASSQHSATNTGELFF. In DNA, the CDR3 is TGCGCCAGCAGTCAACACAGCGCTACGAACACCGGGGAGCTGTTTTTT.

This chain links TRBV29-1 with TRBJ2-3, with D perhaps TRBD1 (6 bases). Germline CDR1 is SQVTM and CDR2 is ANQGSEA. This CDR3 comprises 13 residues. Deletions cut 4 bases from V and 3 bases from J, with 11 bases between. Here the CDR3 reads CSVGRTETDTQYF. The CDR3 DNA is TGCAGCGTTGGTCGGACAGAAACAGATACGCAGTATTTT.

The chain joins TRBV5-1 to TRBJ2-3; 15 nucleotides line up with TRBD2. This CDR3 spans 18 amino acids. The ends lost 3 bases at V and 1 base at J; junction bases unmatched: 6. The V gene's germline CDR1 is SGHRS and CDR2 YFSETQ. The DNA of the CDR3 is TGCGCCAGCAGCTCTGGACTAGCGGGGGGGCGGGGCACAGATACGCAGTATTTT. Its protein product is CASSSGLAGGRGTDTQYF.

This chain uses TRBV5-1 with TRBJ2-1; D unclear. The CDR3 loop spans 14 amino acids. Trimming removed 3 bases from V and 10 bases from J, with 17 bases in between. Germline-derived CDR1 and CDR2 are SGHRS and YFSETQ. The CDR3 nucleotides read TGCGCCAGCAGCTCGCCTGCCGGTAAGTGGGAGCAGTTCTTC. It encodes CASSSPAGKWEQFF.

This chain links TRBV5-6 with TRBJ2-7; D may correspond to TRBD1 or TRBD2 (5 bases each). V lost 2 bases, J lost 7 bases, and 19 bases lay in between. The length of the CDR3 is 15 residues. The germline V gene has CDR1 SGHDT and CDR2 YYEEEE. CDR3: CASSLPPGRPWEQYV. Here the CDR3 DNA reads TGTGCCAGCAGCTTACCACCGGGACGGCCTTGGGAGCAGTACGTC.

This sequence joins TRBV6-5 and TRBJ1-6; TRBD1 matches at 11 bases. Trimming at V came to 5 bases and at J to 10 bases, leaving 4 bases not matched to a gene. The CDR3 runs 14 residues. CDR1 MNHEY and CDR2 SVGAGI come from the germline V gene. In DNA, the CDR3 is TGTGCCAGCAGTAGGACAGGGGGCGAATCACCCCTCCACTTT. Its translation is CASSRTGGESPLHF.

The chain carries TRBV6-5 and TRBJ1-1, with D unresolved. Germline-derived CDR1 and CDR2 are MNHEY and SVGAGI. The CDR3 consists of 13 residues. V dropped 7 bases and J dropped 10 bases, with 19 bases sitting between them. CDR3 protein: CASTPPGWAGAFF. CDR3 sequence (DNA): TGTGCCAGCACCCCCCCAGGCTGGGCGGGAGCTTTCTTT.

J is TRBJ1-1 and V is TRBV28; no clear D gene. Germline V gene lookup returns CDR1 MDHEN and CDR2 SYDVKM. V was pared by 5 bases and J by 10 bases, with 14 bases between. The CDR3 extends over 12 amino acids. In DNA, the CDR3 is TGTGCCAGCAGTCCTTATACGGTATCAGCTTTCTTT. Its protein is CASSPYTVSAFF.

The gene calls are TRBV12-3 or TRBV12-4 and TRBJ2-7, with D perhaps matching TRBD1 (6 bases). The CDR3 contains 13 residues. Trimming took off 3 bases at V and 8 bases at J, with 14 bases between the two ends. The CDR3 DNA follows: TGTGCCAGCAGTTTGTCAGGGACATCCAAGCAGTACGTC. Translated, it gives CASSLSGTSKQYV.

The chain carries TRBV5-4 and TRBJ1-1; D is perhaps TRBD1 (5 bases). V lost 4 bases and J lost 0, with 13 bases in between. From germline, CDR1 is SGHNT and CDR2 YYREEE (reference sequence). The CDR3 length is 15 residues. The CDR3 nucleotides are TGTGCCAGCAGCCCACTTGACAGAATGAACACTGAAGCTTTCTTT. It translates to CASSPLDRMNTEAFF.

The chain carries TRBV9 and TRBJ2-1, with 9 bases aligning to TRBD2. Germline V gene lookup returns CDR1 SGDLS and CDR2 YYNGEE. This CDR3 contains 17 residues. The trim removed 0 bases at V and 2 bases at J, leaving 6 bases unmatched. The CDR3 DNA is TGTGCCAGCAGCGTAGCAGGGGAGCGGGGGGCCTACAATGAGCAGTTCTTC. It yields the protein CASSVAGERGAYNEQFF.

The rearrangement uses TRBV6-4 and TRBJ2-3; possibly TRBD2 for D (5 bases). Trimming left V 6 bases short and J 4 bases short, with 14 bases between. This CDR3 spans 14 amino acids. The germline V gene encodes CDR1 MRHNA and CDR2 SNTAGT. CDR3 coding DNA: TGTGCCAGCAGCGTTCAGGCGGGCCCAGATACGCAGTATTTT. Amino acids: CASSVQAGPDTQYF.

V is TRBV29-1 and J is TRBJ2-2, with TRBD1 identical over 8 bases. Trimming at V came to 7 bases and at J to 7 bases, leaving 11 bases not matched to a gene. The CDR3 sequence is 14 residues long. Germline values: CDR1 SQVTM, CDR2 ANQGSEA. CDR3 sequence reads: CSGGFQGANGELFF. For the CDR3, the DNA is TGCAGCGGGGGCTTCCAGGGGGCGAACGGGGAGCTGTTTTTT.